These T cell receptor beta chains were read from a single sample in a study of cytomegalovirus exposure and HLA in healthy donors. Sequencing used immunoSEQ multiplex PCR; TCRdb keeps in-frame clones, though not all of them. This table has over 150,000 clones, 84% appearing once. The sample was PBMCs. Receptors were obtained from a boy younger than 10 in good health and CMV-seronegative. Each CDR3 is given with its conserved first and last residue. The order of the fields is V gene, J gene, D gene, clone size, CDR3 DNA, CDR3 protein. A D gene is named only where the DNA matches it firmly. A clone size is listed for some rows: how often the clone was seen (once, few, many), or a class if it is expanded.

v_gene: TRBV30
j_gene: TRBJ2-3
d_gene: .
abundance: .
CDR3nt: TGTGCCTGGAGTCCTTTCGGGGATACGCAGTATTTT
CDR3aa: CAWSPFGDTQYF

v_gene: TRBV29-1
j_gene: TRBJ2-3
d_gene: TRBD2
abundance: .
CDR3nt: TGCAGCGTTGAACTAGCGGGAGAACCAGATACGCAGTATTTT
CDR3aa: CSVELAGEPDTQYF

v_gene: TRBV19
j_gene: TRBJ1-1
d_gene: .
abundance: .
CDR3nt: TGTGCCAGTAGTATCTTCGGGGCGGGGGGGAACACTGAAGCTTTCTTT
CDR3aa: CASSIFGAGGNTEAFF

v_gene: TRBV5-1
j_gene: TRBJ2-7
d_gene: TRBD2
abundance: .
CDR3nt: TGCGCCAGCAGCCCTAGGACTAGCGGGAGCTACGAGCAGTACTTC
CDR3aa: CASSPRTSGSYEQYF

v_gene: TRBV4-1
j_gene: TRBJ2-5
d_gene: TRBD1
abundance: .
CDR3nt: TGCGCCAGCAGCCAAGAGAGGGGGCGGGAGACCCAGTACTTC
CDR3aa: CASSQERGRETQYF

v_gene: TRBV11-2
j_gene: TRBJ2-7
d_gene: TRBD1
abundance: few
CDR3nt: TGTGCCAGCAGCTCCATCGGGACAGGGCGCAATGATGGTTACGAGCAGTACTTC
CDR3aa: CASSSIGTGRNDGYEQYF

v_gene: TRBV19
j_gene: TRBJ2-3
d_gene: TRBD2
abundance: .
CDR3nt: TGTGCCAGTGGACGGACTAGCGGGGTCCCCGAGTTC
CDR3aa: CASGRTSGVPEF

v_gene: TRBV7-8
j_gene: TRBJ2-1
d_gene: .
abundance: .
CDR3nt: TGTGCCAGCAGCTTAGCGTGGGGGGTCGACAATGAGCAGTTCTTC
CDR3aa: CASSLAWGVDNEQFF

v_gene: TRBV25-1
j_gene: TRBJ2-1
d_gene: TRBD1
abundance: .
CDR3nt: TGTGCCAGCAGCGGCTTTTGGGACAGTTACAATGAGCAGTTCTTC
CDR3aa: CASSGFWDSYNEQFF

v_gene: TRBV27
j_gene: TRBJ1-5
d_gene: .
abundance: .
CDR3nt: TGTGCCAGCAGTTTACTCAGGGGTAGTCAGCCCCAGCATTTT
CDR3aa: CASSLLRGSQPQHF

v_gene: TRBV4-1
j_gene: TRBJ1-3
d_gene: .
abundance: .
CDR3nt: TGCGCCAGCAGCCATCTCCCCGCGGCGGTTGGAAACACCATATATTTT
CDR3aa: CASSHLPAAVGNTIYF

v_gene: TRBV7-9
j_gene: TRBJ2-2
d_gene: .
abundance: .
CDR3nt: TGTGCCAGCAAGAGCGGGAACACCGGGGAGCTGTTTTTT
CDR3aa: CASKSGNTGELFF

v_gene: TRBV2
j_gene: TRBJ2-2
d_gene: .
abundance: .
CDR3nt: TGTGCCAGCAGTGGAGGTGGAGGGTGGGCCACCGGGGAGCTGTTTTTT
CDR3aa: CASSGGGGWATGELFF

v_gene: TRBV28
j_gene: TRBJ1-1
d_gene: TRBD1
abundance: .
CDR3nt: TGTGCCAGCAGGGCGGGACAGGGCTACACTGAAGCTTTCTTT
CDR3aa: CASRAGQGYTEAFF

v_gene: TRBV6-6
j_gene: TRBJ1-3
d_gene: .
abundance: .
CDR3nt: TGTGCCTCGGGTACCTCTGGAAACACCATATATTTT
CDR3aa: CASGTSGNTIYF

v_gene: TRBV5-1
j_gene: TRBJ1-1
d_gene: .
abundance: .
CDR3nt: TGCGCCAGCAGCAGAACAGGGTTGGGTGAAGCTTTCTTT
CDR3aa: CASSRTGLGEAFF

v_gene: TRBV7-9
j_gene: TRBJ2-5
d_gene: TRBD2
abundance: .
CDR3nt: TGTGCCAGCTTCAAGGCGGGAGTTGAGACCCAGTACTTC
CDR3aa: CASFKAGVETQYF

v_gene: TRBV6-1
j_gene: TRBJ1-3
d_gene: .
abundance: .
CDR3nt: TGTGCCAGCAGTGAACAGGGGATCTCTGGAAACACCATATATTTT
CDR3aa: CASSEQGISGNTIYF

v_gene: TRBV6-6
j_gene: TRBJ2-5
d_gene: .
abundance: .
CDR3nt: TGTGCCAGCAGTTACTCCCAGGCGGGAACTAAAGAGACCCAGTACTTC
CDR3aa: CASSYSQAGTKETQYF

v_gene: TRBV4-1
j_gene: TRBJ2-7
d_gene: TRBD2
abundance: .
CDR3nt: TGCGCCAGCAGCCAAAAGGGACGGGAGGGGGACGAGCAGTACTTC
CDR3aa: CASSQKGREGDEQYF

v_gene: TRBV28
j_gene: TRBJ2-7
d_gene: .
abundance: few
CDR3nt: TGTGCCAGCAGTTTACCACCGTACGAGCAGTACTTC
CDR3aa: CASSLPPYEQYF

v_gene: TRBV5-4
j_gene: TRBJ2-7
d_gene: .
abundance: few
CDR3nt: TGTGCCAGCAGCCTACAGGGTACCTACGAGCAGTACTTC
CDR3aa: CASSLQGTYEQYF

v_gene: TRBV5-1
j_gene: TRBJ2-3
d_gene: .
abundance: .
CDR3nt: TGCGCCAGCAGCTTGGAAGCCCTCACAGATACGCAGTATTTT
CDR3aa: CASSLEALTDTQYF

v_gene: TRBV5-4
j_gene: TRBJ1-2
d_gene: TRBD1
abundance: .
CDR3nt: TGTGCCAGCAGCCTACAGGGGGCCGGCTATGGCTACACCTTC
CDR3aa: CASSLQGAGYGYTF

v_gene: TRBV11-2
j_gene: TRBJ2-3
d_gene: TRBD1
abundance: .
CDR3nt: TGTGCCAGCAGCTCTACAGGGGCCAACATAGATACGCAGTATTTT
CDR3aa: CASSSTGANIDTQYF

v_gene: TRBV27
j_gene: TRBJ1-1
d_gene: .
abundance: few
CDR3nt: TGTGCCAGCAGTTTAGACACGAAAGCTTTGAACACTGAAGCTTTCTTT
CDR3aa: CASSLDTKALNTEAFF

v_gene: TRBV28
j_gene: TRBJ2-7
d_gene: TRBD2
abundance: .
CDR3nt: TGTGCCAGCAGTTTAGACCTAGCGGTCGCCTACGAGCAGTACTTC
CDR3aa: CASSLDLAVAYEQYF

v_gene: TRBV6-1
j_gene: TRBJ2-3
d_gene: TRBD2
abundance: few
CDR3nt: TGTGCCAGCAGTGAAAGGTGGACTAGCGAAGGCACAGATACGCAGTATTTT
CDR3aa: CASSERWTSEGTDTQYF

v_gene: TRBV9
j_gene: TRBJ1-1
d_gene: .
abundance: .
CDR3nt: TGTGCCAGCAGCGTAGACCCGGGTATGAAGACTGAAGCTTTCTTT
CDR3aa: CASSVDPGMKTEAFF

v_gene: TRBV4-1
j_gene: TRBJ2-3
d_gene: .
abundance: once
CDR3nt: TGCGCCAGCAGCCAACTGTGGAGGGCAGATACGCAGTATTTT
CDR3aa: CASSQLWRADTQYF

v_gene: TRBV5-6
j_gene: TRBJ1-1
d_gene: TRBD1
abundance: .
CDR3nt: TGTGCCAGCAGCTTTCACAGGGGGGACACTGAAGCTTTCTTT
CDR3aa: CASSFHRGDTEAFF

v_gene: TRBV5-6
j_gene: TRBJ2-7
d_gene: TRBD1
abundance: .
CDR3nt: TGTGCCAGCAGCCCTCTCGTCGGACAGGGGGCGGGCGAGCAGTACTTC
CDR3aa: CASSPLVGQGAGEQYF

v_gene: TRBV9
j_gene: TRBJ2-4
d_gene: .
abundance: .
CDR3nt: TGTGCCAGCAGCCCGCGGACAGCTATAGCCAAAAACATTCAGTACTTC
CDR3aa: CASSPRTAIAKNIQYF

v_gene: TRBV2
j_gene: TRBJ2-3
d_gene: .
abundance: .
CDR3nt: TGTGCCAGCAGTGAAGAGGTCAGGGAAACAGATACGCAGTATTTT
CDR3aa: CASSEEVRETDTQYF

v_gene: TRBV6-5
j_gene: TRBJ2-7
d_gene: TRBD2
abundance: .
CDR3nt: TGTGCCAGCAGTTACAGCGGGAGGGCCCTGTACGAGCAGTACTTC
CDR3aa: CASSYSGRALYEQYF

v_gene: TRBV7-9
j_gene: TRBJ2-7
d_gene: TRBD2
abundance: .
CDR3nt: TGTGCCAGCAGCTTAGGGTCTAGCGGGAGGTCCTACGAGCAGTACTTC
CDR3aa: CASSLGSSGRSYEQYF

v_gene: TRBV28
j_gene: TRBJ2-2
d_gene: TRBD1
abundance: .
CDR3nt: TGTGCCAGCAGTCCGGATGTCGGACAGGGGAATAACGGGGAGCTGTTTTTT
CDR3aa: CASSPDVGQGNNGELFF

v_gene: TRBV19
j_gene: TRBJ1-3
d_gene: .
abundance: .
CDR3nt: TGTGCCAGTAGACCGGCAGGGAACTCTGGAAACACCATATATTTT
CDR3aa: CASRPAGNSGNTIYF

v_gene: TRBV25-1
j_gene: TRBJ2-1
d_gene: TRBD2
abundance: .
CDR3nt: TGTGCCAGCAGTGGGGACTACCCTGGGGGTGAGCAGTTCTTC
CDR3aa: CASSGDYPGGEQFF

v_gene: TRBV6-1
j_gene: TRBJ2-1
d_gene: .
abundance: .
CDR3nt: TGTGCCAGCAGTGAACTGGACAGACGTGCCTTAGGGAATGAGCAGTTCTTC
CDR3aa: CASSELDRRALGNEQFF

v_gene: TRBV30
j_gene: TRBJ2-7
d_gene: TRBD2
abundance: few
CDR3nt: TGTGCCTGGAGTGTAAGGACTAGCGGCGAGCAGTACTTC
CDR3aa: CAWSVRTSGEQYF